What follows are 9 T cell receptor beta chains derived from one specimen sequenced in a study of shared clonotypes between healthy human individuals. Generated by immunoSEQ multiplex PCR, the TCRdb table keeps only in-frame clones and is missing some. The table shows fewer than 1.6 million clones, with 98% occurring only once. Material for sequencing was naive CD4+ T cells sorted from blood. Subset here: CD45RA+ positively selected. The receptors derive from a man aged 25 to 45 in good health.

The chain is built from TRBV5-5 and TRBJ2-1; 7 bases map to TRBD2. Per germline, CDR1 SGHKS and CDR2 YYEKEE (reference sequence). The CDR3 spans 16 residues. With V trimmed by 2 bases and J by 4 bases, 9 bases remained unmatched. The chain's CDR3 is CASSFELTSLYNEQFF. DNA of the CDR3: TGTGCCAGCAGCTTTGAACTGACTAGCCTGTACAATGAGCAGTTCTTC.

DNA for the CDR3: TGTGCCAGTTACCCCCGGGGGTCCACTGAAGCTTTCTTT. Translated, it gives CASYPRGSTEAFF. This sequence joins TRBV19 and TRBJ1-1; maybe TRBD1 (5 bases). Germline CDR1 LNHDA, CDR2 SQIVND (reference sequence). Trimming took 8 bases from V and 4 from J, leaving 14 bases between them. The CDR3 loop spans 13 amino acids.

The chain has TRBV7-8 and TRBJ2-3, with D maybe TRBD2 (5 bases). From germline, CDR1 is SGHVS and CDR2 FQNEAQ. Between the trimmed V and J ends, which lost 1 base and 2 bases, there was a span of 7 bases. This CDR3 has 14 amino acids. CDR3 protein: CASSLEDSTDTQYF. CDR3 sequence (DNA): TGTGCCAGCAGCTTAGAGGACTCCACAGATACGCAGTATTTT.

The V and J genes are TRBV19 and TRBJ1-5; D perhaps matches TRBD1 (5 bases). Looked up from germline, CDR1 is LNHDA and CDR2 is SQIVND (reference sequence). The V and J ends lost 4 bases and 5 bases respectively, with 21 bases between them. This CDR3 comprises 17 residues. CDR3 amino acids: CASSTPTASYPDQPQHF. CDR3 bases: TGTGCCAGTAGTACCCCGACAGCTTCTTACCCCGATCAGCCCCAGCATTTT.

The chain carries TRBV6-5 and TRBJ2-3; D is uncertain. Trimming removed 6 bases at V and 4 bases at J, with 11 bases between. Germline lookup yields CDR1 MNHEY and CDR2 SVGAGI. This CDR3 contains 13 residues. CDR3 nucleotide sequence: TGTGCCAGCAGGACTCCCTTCCCAGATACGCAGTATTTT. It codes for CASRTPFPDTQYF.

The chain couples TRBV4-1 to TRBJ1-4; perhaps TRBD1 as D (5 bases). The germline V gene encodes CDR1 MGHRA and CDR2 YSYEKL. V shed 4 bases and J shed 7 bases, with 19 bases lying between them. CDR3 length equals 16 residues. This CDR3 reads CASSLRVSGGAEKLFF. The CDR3 DNA is TGCGCCAGCAGCCTGAGGGTGTCAGGCGGGGCTGAAAAACTGTTTTTT.

This chain connects TRBV15 to TRBJ1-2; 7 positions match TRBD1. Germline assignment: CDR1 LNHNV and CDR2 YYDKDF (reference sequence). This CDR3 comprises 15 residues. The V segment lost 0 bases and the J segment 6 bases; nucleotides outside the gene matches: 7. The CDR3 sequence: CATSRDWGGGNGYTF. The CDR3 nucleotides read TGTGCCACCAGCAGAGATTGGGGAGGGGGCAATGGCTACACCTTC.

CDR3 DNA: TGTGCCAGCAGGTCCTCCGGACAGAACTATGGCTACACCTTC. It yields the protein CASRSSGQNYGYTF. The J gene is TRBJ1-2, the V gene TRBV6-1; a weak D match, TRBD1 (6 bases). The CDR3 loop spans 14 amino acids. Per germline, CDR1 MNHNS and CDR2 SASEGT. Trimming pared 6 bases from V and 2 bases from J, leaving 13 bases between.

The chain is built from TRBV11-2 and TRBJ2-7, with 8 positions matching TRBD1. CDR3 length: 16 amino acids. Trimming took 6 bases from V and 2 from J; bases not matched to a gene: 12. CDR1 is SGHAT, CDR2 FQNNGV, per germline. Here the CDR3 reads CASSRDRRSHPYEQYF. DNA for the CDR3: TGTGCCAGCAGTAGGGACAGGAGGTCTCACCCCTACGAGCAGTACTTC.